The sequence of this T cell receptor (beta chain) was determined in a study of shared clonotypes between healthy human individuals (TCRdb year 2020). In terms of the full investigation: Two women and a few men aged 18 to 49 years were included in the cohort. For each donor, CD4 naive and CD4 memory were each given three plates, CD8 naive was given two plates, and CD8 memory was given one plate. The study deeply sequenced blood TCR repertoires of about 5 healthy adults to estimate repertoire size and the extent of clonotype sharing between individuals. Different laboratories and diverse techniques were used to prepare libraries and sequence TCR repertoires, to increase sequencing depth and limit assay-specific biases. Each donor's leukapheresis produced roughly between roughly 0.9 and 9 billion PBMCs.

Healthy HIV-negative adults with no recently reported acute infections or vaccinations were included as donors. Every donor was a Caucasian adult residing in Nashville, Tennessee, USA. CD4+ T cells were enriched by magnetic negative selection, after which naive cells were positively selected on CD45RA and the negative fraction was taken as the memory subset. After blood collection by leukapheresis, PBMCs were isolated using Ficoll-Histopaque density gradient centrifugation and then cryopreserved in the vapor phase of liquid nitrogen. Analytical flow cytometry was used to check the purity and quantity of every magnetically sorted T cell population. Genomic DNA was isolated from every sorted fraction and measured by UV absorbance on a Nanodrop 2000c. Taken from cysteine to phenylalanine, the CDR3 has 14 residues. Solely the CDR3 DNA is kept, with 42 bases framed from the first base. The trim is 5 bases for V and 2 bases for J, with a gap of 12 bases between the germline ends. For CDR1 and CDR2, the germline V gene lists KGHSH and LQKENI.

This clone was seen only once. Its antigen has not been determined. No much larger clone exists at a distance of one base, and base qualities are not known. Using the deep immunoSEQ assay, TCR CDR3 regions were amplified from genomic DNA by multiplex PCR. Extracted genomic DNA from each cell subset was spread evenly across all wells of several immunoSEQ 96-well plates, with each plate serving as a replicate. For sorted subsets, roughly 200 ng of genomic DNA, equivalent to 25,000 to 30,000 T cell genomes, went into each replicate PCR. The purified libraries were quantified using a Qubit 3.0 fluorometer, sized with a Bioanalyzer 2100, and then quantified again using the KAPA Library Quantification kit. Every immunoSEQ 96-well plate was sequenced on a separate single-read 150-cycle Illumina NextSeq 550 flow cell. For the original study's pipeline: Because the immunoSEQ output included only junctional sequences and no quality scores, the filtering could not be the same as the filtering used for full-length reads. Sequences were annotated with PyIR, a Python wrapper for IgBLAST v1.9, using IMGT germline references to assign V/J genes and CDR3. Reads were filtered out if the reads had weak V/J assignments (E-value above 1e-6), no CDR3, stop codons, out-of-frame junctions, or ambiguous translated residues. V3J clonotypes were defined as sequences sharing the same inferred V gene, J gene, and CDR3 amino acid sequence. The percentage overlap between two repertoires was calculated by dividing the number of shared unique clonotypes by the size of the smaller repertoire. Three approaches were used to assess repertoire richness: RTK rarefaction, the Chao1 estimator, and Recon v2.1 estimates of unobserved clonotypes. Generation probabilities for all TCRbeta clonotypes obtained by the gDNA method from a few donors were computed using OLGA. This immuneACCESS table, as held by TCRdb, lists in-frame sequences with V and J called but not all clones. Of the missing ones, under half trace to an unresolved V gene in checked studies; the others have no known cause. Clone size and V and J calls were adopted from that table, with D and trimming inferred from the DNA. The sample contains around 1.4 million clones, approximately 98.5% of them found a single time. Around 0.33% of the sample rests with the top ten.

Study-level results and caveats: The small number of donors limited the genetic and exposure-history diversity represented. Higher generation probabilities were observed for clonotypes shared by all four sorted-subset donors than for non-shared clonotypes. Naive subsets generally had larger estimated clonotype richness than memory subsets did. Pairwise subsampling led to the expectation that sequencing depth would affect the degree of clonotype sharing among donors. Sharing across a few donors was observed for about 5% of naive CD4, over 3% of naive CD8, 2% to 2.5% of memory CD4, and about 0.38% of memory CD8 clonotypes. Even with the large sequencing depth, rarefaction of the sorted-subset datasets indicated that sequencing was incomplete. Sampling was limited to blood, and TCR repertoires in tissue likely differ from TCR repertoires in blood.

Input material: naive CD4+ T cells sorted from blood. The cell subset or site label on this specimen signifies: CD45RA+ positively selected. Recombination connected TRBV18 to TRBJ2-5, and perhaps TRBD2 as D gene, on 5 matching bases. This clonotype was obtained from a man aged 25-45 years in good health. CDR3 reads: CASSFKLGQETQYF. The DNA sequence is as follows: TGTGCCAGCTCATTTAAACTAGGTCAAGAGACCCAGTACTTC.